One and the same sample provided the 2 T cell receptor beta chains below, sequenced in a study of PD-1 blockade in classical Hodgkin lymphoma. Each of the patients experienced relapse following autologous stem cell transplantation, and their brentuximab vedotin exposure differed. The assay was immunoSEQ multiplex PCR, and TCRdb's table has in-frame clones only and misses some. The sample comprises about 63,000 clones, roughly 91% of which are singletons, and 5% to 6% rests with the top ten. Specimen: peripheral blood mononuclear cells (PBMCs), collected before the second cycle of nivolumab. These TCRs come from a human donor with classical Hodgkin lymphoma.

The sample holds a few counts of this clone. V and J are TRBV7-8 and TRBJ1-1; D not certain. Deletions cut 0 bases from V and 1 base from J, with 3 bases between. The CDR3 runs 13 residues. From germline, CDR1 is SGHVS and CDR2 FQNEAQ. Here the CDR3 reads CASSLAGNTEAFF. The CDR3 DNA sequence: TGTGCCAGCAGCTTAGCAGGGAACACTGAAGCTTTCTTT.

The chain recombines TRBV10-2 with TRBJ2-6, with a possible D match to TRBD2 (7 bases). This CDR3 is built from 17 residues. Trimming took 6 bases from V and 5 from J, leaving 20 bases between them. Germline CDR1 and CDR2: WSHSY and SAAADI. CDR3 residues: CASRPARGGLRANVLTF. CDR3 DNA sequence: TGCGCCAGCAGACCCGCGAGGGGGGGCCTTAGGGCCAACGTCCTGACTTTC.